The rows below give T cell receptor beta chains drawn from one sample of a study of T cell repertoires in cytomegalovirus infection. Their specific antigens are unknown. In TCRdb, the reads were re-called with MiXCR into one record per CDR3 protein. The sample has approximately 1,000,000 distinct CDR3 sequences, more than 25% seen once; the top ten hold over 12%. This sample comprised cultured CD8+ T cells from PBMCs, obtained from culture after CMV antigen stimulation. These receptors were taken from a human donor in good health (CMV status not recorded). Some clones in this sample may be carry-over from other donors' samples. CDR3s include the opening cysteine and the closing phenylalanine or tryptophan. The order of the fields is V gene, clone size, D gene, J gene, CDR3 protein, CDR3 DNA. A D gene is named only where the DNA matches it firmly. Rows may omit the clone size; those that give it use once, few, many or a size class.

>TRBV6-1|many|.|TRBJ2-3
CASSQHSTDTQYF
TGTGCCAGCAGCCAACATTCCACAGATACGCAGTATTTT
>TRBV7-9|few|TRBD1|TRBJ1-1
CASSPPTGRSEAFF
TGTGCCAGCAGCCCCCCGACAGGGAGATCTGAAGCTTTCTTT
>TRBV25-1|.|.|TRBJ1-1
CASRVGGMGPGNTEAFF
TGTGCCAGCAGGGTCGGGGGGATGGGACCCGGGAACACTGAAGCTTTCTTT
>TRBV19|few|.|TRBJ2-2
CASSPQTVAYTGELFF
TGTGCCAGTAGTCCCCAGACAGTCGCGTACACCGGGGAGCTGTTTTTT
>TRBV24-1|.|.|TRBJ2-1
CATSDGLIDGAGTVSSYNEQFF
TGTGCCACCAGTGATGGGCTAATTGACGGGGCCGGGACTGTGAGCTCCTACAATGAGCAGTTCTTC
>TRBV20-1|.|.|TRBJ1-4
CSARDLGGDEVEKLFF
TGCAGTGCTAGAGATCTGGGTGGAGACGAAGTTGAAAAACTGTTTTTT
>TRBV27|few|.|TRBJ2-1
CASSLRGGANEQFF
TGTGCCAGCAGTTTAAGGGGGGGGGCAAATGAGCAGTTCTTC
>TRBV27|.|.|TRBJ1-1
CASSLDTQNTEAFF
TGTGCCAGCAGCCTGGACACTCAGAACACTGAAGCTTTCTTT
>TRBV7-9|.|.|TRBJ1-1
CASSLGLRTVENTEAFF
TGTGCCAGCAGCCTAGGGTTGAGGACAGTAGAGAACACTGAAGCTTTCTTT
>TRBV12-3/TRBV12-4|many|.|TRBJ1-1
CASSNSMNTEAFF
TGTGCCAGCAGTAACAGCATGAACACTGAAGCTTTCTTT
>TRBV9|.|.|TRBJ1-4
CVSSVAGDEKLFF
TGTGTCAGCAGCGTAGCCGGTGATGAAAAACTGTTTTTT
>TRBV6-2/TRBV6-3|few|TRBD1|TRBJ2-5
CASSRQGNQETQYF
TGTGCCAGCAGTAGACAGGGAAATCAAGAGACCCAGTACTTC
>TRBV7-2|many|TRBD2|TRBJ2-3
CASSQGLAGPTDTQYF
TGTGCCAGCAGCCAGGGACTAGCGGGTCCGACAGATACGCAGTATTTT
>TRBV9|few|.|TRBJ2-2
CASSPTNRNTGELFF
TGTGCCAGCAGCCCGACCAATCGGAACACCGGGGAGCTGTTTTTT
>TRBV5-4|many|.|TRBJ1-6
CASGNSPLHF
TGTGCCAGCGGAAATTCACCCCTCCACTTT
>TRBV27|many|.|TRBJ1-5
CASSWYSNQPQHF
TGTGCCAGCAGTTGGTATAGCAATCAGCCCCAGCATTTT
>TRBV10-3|.|TRBD2|TRBJ2-5
CAISESPSGGRKRETQYF
TGTGCCATCAGTGAGTCTCCTAGCGGGGGAAGAAAGAGAGAGACCCAGTACTTC
>TRBV7-8|.|.|TRBJ2-1
CASSLNSGGNSYNEQFF
TGTGCCAGCAGCCTAAACAGCGGAGGAAACTCCTACAATGAGCAGTTCTTC
>TRBV27|.|TRBD1|TRBJ1-3
CASSHGQGYSGNTIYF
TGTGCCAGCAGTCATGGACAGGGCTACTCTGGAAACACCATATATTTT
>TRBV5-3|few|TRBD1|TRBJ2-2
CARSLGDSLSSGTGELFF
TGTGCCAGAAGCTTGGGGGACAGCTTATCTTCGGGCACCGGGGAGCTGTTTTTT
>TRBV12-5|.|TRBD1|TRBJ2-6
CASGFGTGERSGANVPTF
TGTGCTAGTGGTTTTGGGACAGGGGAACGCTCTGGGGCCAACGTCCCGACTTTC
>TRBV15|.|.|TRBJ2-1
CATSGGPDHNEQFF
TGTGCCACCAGCGGAGGGCCAGACCACAATGAGCAGTTCTTC
>TRBV28|.|TRBD1|TRBJ1-3
CASRPDRVLSGNTIYF
TGTGCCAGCAGACCTGACAGGGTGCTCTCTGGAAACACCATATATTTT
>TRBV7-3|.|TRBD2|TRBJ2-5
CASSWTSSKTQYF
TGTGCCAGCAGCTGGACTAGTTCGAAGACCCAGTACTTC
>TRBV6-2/TRBV6-3|once|TRBD2|TRBJ2-1
CTSRGGYNEQFF
TGTACCAGCCGGGGGGGCTACAATGAGCAGTTCTTC
>TRBV27|many|.|TRBJ2-1
CASSPSGRYNEQFF
TGTGCCAGCAGTCCTTCCGGGCGCTACAATGAGCAGTTCTTC
>TRBV9|.|TRBD2|TRBJ2-1
CASSVGTGRGGYNEQFF
TGTGCCAGCAGCGTAGGCACGGGGCGGGGGGGATACAATGAGCAGTTCTTC
>TRBV11-2|.|.|TRBJ2-3
CASGINTQYF
TGTGCCAGCGGGATCAATACGCAGTATTTT
>TRBV29-1|few|.|TRBJ1-1
CSVVNMNTEAFF
TGCAGCGTTGTAAACATGAACACTGAAGCTTTCTTT
>TRBV12-3/TRBV12-4|.|.|TRBJ2-5
CASTFQGQETQYF
TGTGCCAGCACCTTTCAAGGTCAAGAGACCCAGTACTTC
>TRBV20-1|.|.|TRBJ2-1
CSARAFAGLSTNEQFF
TGCAGTGCTAGAGCTTTCGCCGGGCTTTCCACCAATGAGCAGTTCTTC
>TRBV7-6|many|.|TRBJ2-3
CASSFLALSTDTQYF
TGTGCCAGCAGCTTCCTGGCCCTCAGCACAGATACGCAGTATTTT
>TRBV7-6|.|TRBD1|TRBJ1-1
CASSPETGMNTEAFF
TGTGCCAGCAGCCCGGAGACAGGGATGAACACTGAAGCTTTCTTT
>TRBV10-2|.|.|TRBJ1-2
CASTAGVYGYTF
TGCGCCAGCACTGCAGGAGTTTATGGCTACACCTTC
>TRBV7-9|.|TRBD1|TRBJ2-2
CAPGTGTGELFF
TGTGCCCCCGGGACAGGGACCGGGGAGCTGTTTTTT
>TRBV19|.|.|TRBJ2-7
CASSWSRVHYEQYF
TGTGCCAGTAGTTGGTCCCGGGTACACTACGAGCAGTACTTC
>TRBV11-2|few|TRBD2|TRBJ2-3
CASSPWTSGGATDTQYF
TGTGCCAGCAGCCCATGGACTAGCGGGGGGGCCACAGATACGCAGTATTTT
>TRBV7-6|few|.|TRBJ2-1
CASSLDPNSGQFF
TGTGCCAGCAGCTTAGACCCCAATAGCGGGCAGTTCTTC
>TRBV6-6|few|TRBD2|TRBJ2-2
CASSPGERGGNTGELFF
TGTGCCAGCAGTCCCGGCGAGCGGGGGGGTAACACCGGGGAGCTGTTTTTT
>TRBV20-1|few|.|TRBJ2-7
CSARGSSYEQYF
TGCAGTGCTAGAGGTAGCTCCTACGAGCAGTACTTC
>TRBV9|few|TRBD1|TRBJ1-4
CASSVRDRDNEKLFF
TGTGCCAGCAGCGTTCGGGACAGGGATAATGAAAAACTGTTTTTT